Included here is one T cell receptor beta chain sequence, with context. Its antigen is as yet unknown. This PCR relied on a set of 60 Vbeta primers and 13 Jbeta primers. Assay used: immunoSEQ multiplex PCR; TCRdb lists only in-frame clones, some missing. The sample lists approximately 190,000 clones, about two thirds occurring once. These data come from a study of cytomegalovirus exposure and HLA in healthy donors. Across the whole study: The Caucasian-associated ancestry cluster held more than 80% of 300 to 500 genotyped donors.

The study's findings and limits: In a later analysis, HLA-associated beta chains showed higher expansion and lower generation probabilities than comparable chains. A later analysis appeared to link common viral pathogens to several of the most significant clusters.

The CDR3 consists of 15 residues. In germline, CDR1 is SGHRS, CDR2 YFSETQ. V trimming: 2 bases; J trimming: 5 bases; junction bases outside the gene matches: 4. Healthy people donating bone marrow made up the donors. J is TRBJ2-5 and V is TRBV5-1; 12 nucleotides line up with TRBD2. The sequenced sample consisted of PBMCs. The TCR was taken from a man aged 40-49 years in good health and CMV-seropositive. The CDR3 bases are TGCGCCAGCAGCTTCTCCGGGACTAGCGGGGAGACCCAGTACTTC. Amino acids: CASSFSGTSGETQYF.